This TCR beta chain was retrieved from a study of cytomegalovirus exposure and HLA in healthy donors. Findings and caveats of the study: The majority of CMV-associated TCR beta chains were reported as apparently HLA-restricted in a later analysis.

With regard to this clone: The antigen remains unidentified.

The PCR had 60 Vbeta and 13 Jbeta primers. TCRdb keeps only in-frame clones here, not all; method: immunoSEQ multiplex PCR. The sample lists over 100,000 clones; about two thirds were seen once. The V gene end was trimmed by 1 base and the J gene end by 0 bases; junction bases not matched to a gene: 7. The germline V gene has CDR1 SGHRS and CDR2 YFSETQ. CDR3 length: 17 residues. This chain joins TRBV5-1 and TRBJ1-1; 9 bases match TRBD1. The sequencing input was PBMCs. This receptor was obtained from a woman in her 70s in good health and CMV-seropositive. The CDR3 DNA reads as TGCGCCAGCAGCTTGAGGACAGGGGAAAGTATGAACACTGAAGCTTTCTTT. This gives the protein CASSLRTGESMNTEAFF.